This is a list of T cell receptor beta chains from one sample in a study of metastatic and nonmetastatic thyroid tumors. TCRdb re-analyzed the PCR reads using MiXCR. The data show some 41,000 clones, 25% to 35% seen once. Input material: blood. The receptors derive from a male donor with papillary thyroid cancer or a benign thyroid nodule (not recorded which). Some clones in this sample may be carry-over from other donors' samples. The CDR3 runs from the conserved cysteine through the conserved F or W. A D gene is named only where the DNA matches it firmly. Size values are once, few and many counts, or a class for expanded clones, and some rows have none.

v_call	clone_size	d_call	j_call	cdr3_aa	cdr3_nt
TRBV30	many	TRBD2	TRBJ2-2	CAWSLAGPGELFF	TGTGCCTGGAGTTTAGCGGGCCCCGGGGAGCTGTTTTTT
TRBV4-1	medium-sized	.	TRBJ1-4	CASSHQRSGANEKLFF	TGCGCCAGCAGCCATCAAAGGTCGGGGGCTAATGAAAAACTGTTTTTT
TRBV7-9	.	.	TRBJ2-5	CASSPWTEETQYF	TGTGCCAGCAGCCCCTGGACAGAAGAGACCCAGTACTTC
TRBV27	many	.	TRBJ2-7	CASSLSVIGEQYF	TGTGCCAGCAGCTTGTCGGTGATAGGCGAGCAGTACTTC
TRBV7-9	many	.	TRBJ2-7	CASSLGDLRQYF	TGTGCCAGCAGCTTAGGGGACCTACGGCAGTACTTC
TRBV5-1	.	.	TRBJ1-1	CASSLKGQNTEAFF	TGCGCCAGCAGCTTGAAAGGCCAGAACACTGAAGCTTTCTTT
TRBV4-1	.	.	TRBJ1-2	CASSQSGHGPGCYTF	TGCGCCAGCAGCCAAAGCGGCCATGGTCCGGGGTGCTACACCTTC
TRBV7-9	many	.	TRBJ1-4	CASSLEPGTNEKLFF	TGTGCCAGCAGCTTAGAACCGGGAACTAATGAAAAACTGTTTTTT
TRBV2	.	TRBD1	TRBJ1-1	CARGQVMAEAFF	TGTGCCAGAGGACAGGTTATGGCTGAAGCTTTCTTT
TRBV6-1	.	.	TRBJ2-2	CASRGWGYRLSGELFF	TGTGCCAGCAGGGGATGGGGTTACAGGCTATCAGGGGAGCTGTTTTTT
TRBV10-3	many	TRBD1	TRBJ1-4	CAIRRGQGSGEKLFF	TGTGCCATCAGACGCGGACAGGGTTCCGGGGAAAAACTGTTTTTT
TRBV5-1	.	.	TRBJ2-1	CASSLDRTIGKNEQFF	TGCGCCAGCAGCTTGGATAGGACTATAGGAAAAAATGAGCAGTTCTTC
TRBV2	.	TRBD1	TRBJ2-1	CASSLPDRGYNEQFF	TGTGCCAGCAGCCTCCCGGACAGGGGTTACAATGAGCAGTTCTTC
TRBV20-1	few	TRBD1	TRBJ2-3	CSARSTGVGTDTQYF	TGCAGTGCTCGATCAACAGGGGTCGGCACAGATACGCAGTATTTT
TRBV5-1	.	.	TRBJ2-3	CSSSLLCLVTDTQYF	TGCTCCAGCAGCTTGCTGTGTTTGGTCACAGATACGCAGTATTTT
TRBV10-2	.	.	TRBJ2-7	CASGQPSSYEQYF	TGCGCCAGCGGACAGCCGAGCTCCTACGAGCAGTACTTC
TRBV5-1	.	.	TRBJ1-1	CASSPGPRQNTEAFF	TGCGCCAGCAGCCCCGGACCGCGTCAAAACACTGAAGCTTTCTTT
TRBV10-2	few	.	TRBJ1-1	CASKVAQGTAEAFF	TGCGCCAGCAAGGTTGCGCAGGGGACGGCTGAAGCTTTCTTT
TRBV5-1	many	.	TRBJ1-1	CASGGGMNTEAFF	TGCGCCAGCGGTGGGGGGATGAACACTGAAGCTTTCTTT
TRBV20-1	.	.	TRBJ2-7	CSASGGSNSYEQYF	TGCAGTGCTAGTGGAGGGTCTAACTCCTACGAGCAGTACTTC
TRBV20-1	.	.	TRBJ2-1	CSARDLRRESYNEQFF	TGCAGTGCTAGAGATTTGCGACGGGAGTCCTACAATGAGCAGTTCTTC
TRBV27	.	.	TRBJ2-1	CASSLGGFGEQFF	TGTGCCAGCAGTCTTGGGGGGTTTGGTGAGCAGTTCTTC
TRBV28	.	.	TRBJ2-7	CATSTSYEQYF	TGTGCCACCAGTACCTCCTACGAGCAGTACTTC
TRBV2	.	.	TRBJ2-7	CASMGDNIYEQYF	TGTGCCAGCATGGGGGACAACATCTACGAGCAGTACTTC
TRBV5-1	many	TRBD2	TRBJ2-3	CASSARLAGGLDTQYF	TGCGCCAGCAGCGCCCGACTAGCGGGAGGGTTAGATACGCAGTATTTT
TRBV5-4	many	.	TRBJ1-5	CASSFGGSDQPQHF	TGTGCCAGCAGCTTCGGGGGTTCGGACCAGCCCCAGCATTTT
TRBV7-3	many	.	TRBJ2-7	CASSPQQGYEQYF	TGTGCCAGCAGCCCACAACAGGGCTACGAGCAGTACTTC
TRBV4-1	once	TRBD1	TRBJ1-5	CASSQRRTGAYNQPQHF	TGCGCCAGCAGCCAGAGGAGGACAGGGGCTTACAATCAGCCCCAGCATTTT
TRBV2	.	.	TRBJ2-5	CASSGLQGGGGTQYF	TGTGCCAGCAGTGGGCTACAGGGCGGCGGTGGGACCCAGTACTTC
TRBV20-1	.	.	TRBJ2-3	CSARSQGYTDTQYF	TGCAGTGCTAGATCCCAAGGGTACACAGATACGCAGTATTTT
TRBV7-7	.	.	TRBJ2-2	CASSLEGANNGELFF	TGTGCTAGCAGCTTGGAGGGGGCAAACAACGGGGAGCTGTTTTTT
TRBV18	many	TRBD1	TRBJ2-3	CASSPRQGMGTDTQYF	TGTGCCAGCTCACCAAGACAGGGGATGGGGACAGATACGCAGTATTTT
TRBV30	.	.	TRBJ1-2	CAWSVSESWVYGYTF	TGTGCCTGGAGTGTATCAGAATCATGGGTCTATGGCTACACCTTC
TRBV18	few	TRBD1	TRBJ1-3	CASSPGVSGQGGTGNTIYF	TGTGCCAGCTCACCCGGCGTTTCGGGACAGGGGGGAACTGGAAACACCATATATTTT
TRBV13	once	.	TRBJ2-1	CASSTRGVTEQFF	TGTGCCAGCAGCACCAGGGGTGTCACTGAGCAGTTCTTC
TRBV6-4	.	.	TRBJ2-6	CASSAGGANVLTF	TGTGCCAGCAGTGCCGGGGGGGCCAACGTCCTGACTTTC
TRBV6-1	once	.	TRBJ1-5	CASERVRSKPQHF	TGTGCCAGCGAGAGGGTGCGCAGTAAGCCCCAGCATTTT